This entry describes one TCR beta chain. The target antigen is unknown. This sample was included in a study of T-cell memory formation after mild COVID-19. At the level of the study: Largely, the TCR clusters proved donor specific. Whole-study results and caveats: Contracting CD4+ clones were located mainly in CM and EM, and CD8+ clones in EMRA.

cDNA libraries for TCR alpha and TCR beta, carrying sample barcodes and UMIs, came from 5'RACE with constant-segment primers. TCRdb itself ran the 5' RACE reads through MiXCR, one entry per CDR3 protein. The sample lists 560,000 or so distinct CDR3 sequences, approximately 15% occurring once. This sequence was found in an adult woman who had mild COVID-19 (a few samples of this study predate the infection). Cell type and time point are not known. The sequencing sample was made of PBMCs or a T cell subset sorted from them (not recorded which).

The CDR3 nucleotides are TGCGCCAGCAGCTACGGGGGGGCGGCAACTAATGAAAAACTGTTTTTT. It encodes CASSYGGAATNEKLFF. The V gene is TRBV5-1, the J gene TRBJ1-4, with a tentative D call TRBD1 (6 bases). The germline V gene has CDR1 SGHRS and CDR2 YFSETQ. This CDR3 comprises 16 residues. Trimming took 3 bases from V and 0 from J, leaving 12 bases between them.